The source of this TCR beta chain is a study of T cells in Graves' hyperthyroidism and ophthalmopathy. Whole-study context: Peripheral blood sampling occurred at initial diagnosis, before any treatment.

Amplification of TCR beta CDR3 regions used RNA as the template. The HTBI primer set drove a first-round RT-PCR of the TCR CDR3. TCRdb analysed the multiplex PCR reads with MiXCR anew, one entry per CDR3 protein. The sample has 370,000 or so distinct CDR3 sequences, about 15% seen once. These patients, aged 18 to 65, had recently diagnosed hyperthyroidism lasting under 2 months. Patients were excluded because of uncontrolled infection, other autoimmune disease, pregnancy or lactation. The blood specimen was taken at initial hyperthyroidism diagnosis, before any ophthalmopathy symptoms. This clonotype was found a few times. The CDR3 sequence is 15 residues long. Germline V gene sequence: CDR1 MNHEY, CDR2 SVGAGI. Trimming cost V 7 bases and J 3 bases, with 13 bases left between them.

This clonotype originated in a young woman with Graves' hyperthyroidism that later progressed to Graves' ophthalmopathy. The chain joins TRBV6-5 to TRBJ2-6; the D gene could be TRBD1 or TRBD2 (6 bases each). The specimen was blood. The CDR3 DNA reads as TGTGCCAGCAAGTTCAGGGGAGGTGGGGCCAACGTCCTGACTTTC. The encoded protein is CASKFRGGGANVLTF.